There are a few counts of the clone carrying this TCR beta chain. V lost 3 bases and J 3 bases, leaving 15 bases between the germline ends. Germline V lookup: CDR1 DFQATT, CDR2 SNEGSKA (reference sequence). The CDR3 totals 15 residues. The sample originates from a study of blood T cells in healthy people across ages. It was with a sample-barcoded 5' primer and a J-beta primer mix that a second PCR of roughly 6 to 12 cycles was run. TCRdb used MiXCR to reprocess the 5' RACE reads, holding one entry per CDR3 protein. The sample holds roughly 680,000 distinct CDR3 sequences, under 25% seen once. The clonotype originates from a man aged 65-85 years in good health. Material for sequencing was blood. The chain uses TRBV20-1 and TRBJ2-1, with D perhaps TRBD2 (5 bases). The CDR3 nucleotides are TGCAGTGCTAGTGAGCCCACGGAGGACTACAATGAGCAGTTCTTC. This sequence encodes CSASEPTEDYNEQFF.